This T cell receptor (beta chain) is drawn from a study of identical twins. One entry per CDR3 protein, called by TCRdb with MiXCR from the 5' RACE reads. This sample carries approximately 1.8 million distinct CDR3 sequences, less than 40% of them seen once, and the ten largest clones take around 0.3%. The CDR3 runs to 14 residues. Germline assignment: CDR1 SGHTA and CDR2 FQGNSA. The receptor comes from a newborn girl in good health. V is TRBV7-2 and J is TRBJ2-4; D ambiguous. Near its end, the DNA agrees better with TRBJ2-7, so the J call may be wrong. The specimen was cord blood. CDR3 in amino acids: CASSLAHRNYEQYF. The CDR3 bases are TGTGCCAGCAGCTTAGCGCACCGAAACTACGAGCAGTACTTC.